The rows below give T cell receptor beta chains drawn from one sample of a study of blood T cell repertoires in COVID-19. Using immunoSEQ multiplex PCR, the repertoire was profiled, and TCRdb retains in-frame clones only, with some absent. The sample has some 530,000 clones; roughly nine tenths are singletons. Sequencing was carried out using PBMCs or T cells enriched from blood (not recorded which). The origin of the receptors is an older woman who had recovered from COVID-19. The CDR3 runs from the conserved cysteine through the conserved F or W. Fields, in order: clone size, V gene, D gene, J gene, CDR3 protein, CDR3 DNA. A D gene is named only where the DNA matches it firmly. Expanded clones get a size class; other rows say once, few or many, or leave the size out.

-	TRBV2	-	TRBJ1-1	CASSLSREAFF	TGTGCCAGCAGCCTCAGTCGAGAAGCTTTCTTT
-	TRBV6-6	TRBD1	TRBJ1-2	CASSYSTGAGYTF	TGTGCCAGCAGTTACTCGACAGGGGCTGGCTACACCTTC
-	TRBV7-9	TRBD2	TRBJ2-3	CASSLTSGGTDTQYF	TGTGCCAGCAGCTTGACTAGCGGGGGCACAGATACGCAGTATTTT
-	TRBV19	-	TRBJ1-5	CASSIVRGSNQPQHF	TGTGCCAGTAGTATCGTGCGGGGAAGCAATCAGCCCCAGCATTTT
-	TRBV18	-	TRBJ2-3	CASSPRGAGDTQYF	TGTGCCAGCTCACCCCGCGGGGCAGGCGATACGCAGTATTTT
-	TRBV5-4	-	TRBJ1-2	CASSSEGDYGYTF	TGTGCCAGCAGCTCCGAGGGAGACTATGGCTACACCTTC
once	TRBV27	-	TRBJ1-2	CASRPTGTSLYTF	TGTGCCAGCAGACCCACCGGGACATCCCTATACACCTTC
once	TRBV6-1	TRBD1	TRBJ2-2	CASSVPGTANTGELFF	TGTGCCAGCAGTGTCCCCGGGACAGCGAACACCGGGGAGCTGTTTTTT
-	TRBV29-1	-	TRBJ1-1	CSVTGWAEAFF	TGCAGCGTTACAGGGTGGGCTGAAGCTTTCTTT
-	TRBV10-3	TRBD1	TRBJ1-2	CAISGDRRGYTF	TGTGCCATCAGTGGGGACAGAAGGGGCTACACCTTC
-	TRBV10-3	-	TRBJ2-3	CAISPGDTQYF	TGTGCCATCAGTCCCGGAGATACGCAGTATTTT
-	TRBV19	-	TRBJ1-5	CASTRAGNQPQHF	TGTGCCAGTACCCGGGCAGGGAATCAGCCCCAGCATTTT
-	TRBV30	TRBD1	TRBJ1-2	CAWSGTGSPYGGYTF	TGTGCCTGGAGCGGGACAGGGAGCCCTTACGGTGGCTACACCTTC
few	TRBV5-1	-	TRBJ1-3	CASSMQGIGNTIYF	TGCGCCAGCAGCATGCAGGGAATCGGAAACACCATATATTTT
-	TRBV12-3/TRBV12-4	-	TRBJ1-2	CASGRGYGYTF	TGTGCCAGCGGCCGAGGGTATGGCTACACCTTC
-	TRBV7-2	-	TRBJ1-6	CASSLKGDYYNSPLHF	TGTGCCAGCAGCTTGAAAGGGGACTACTATAATTCACCCCTCCACTTT
-	TRBV6-1	TRBD1	TRBJ1-5	CASSASGGWSNQPQHF	TGTGCCAGCAGTGCTTCAGGGGGCTGGAGCAATCAGCCCCAGCATTTT